This T cell receptor (beta chain) appears in the sequencing data of a study of blood T cells in healthy people across ages. Study-wide context: Using template switching, researchers captured about one barcoded beta molecule for each two T cells.

Extractions gave at least 6 micrograms of total RNA per sample. Germline CDR1 and CDR2: SGDLS and YYNGEE. V was cut by 7 bases and J by 6 bases, with 13 bases left in between. The CDR3 runs 12 residues. The second PCR ran about 6 to 12 cycles with a sample-barcoded 5' primer and J-beta primers. Using its own MiXCR run on the 5' RACE reads, TCRdb lists one record per CDR3 protein. The sample lists 550,000 to 650,000 distinct CDR3 sequences; over 25% were seen once. Another study also made use of these data, one on T cells of mothers and their children. From that paper: Slightly higher overlap, not significant, was seen in related mother-child pairs than in unrelated pairs.

The rearrangement links TRBV9 to TRBJ2-5; D might be TRBD2 (6 bases). The TCR originated in a boy younger than 10 in good health. The sample was blood. CDR3 loop: CASSKEGKTQYF. As DNA, the CDR3 is TGTGCCAGCTCAAAGGAGGGAAAGACCCAGTACTTC.